This T cell receptor (beta chain) was sequenced during a study of blood T cell repertoires in COVID-19. V dropped 5 bases and J dropped 5 bases, with 9 bases sitting between them. CDR1 and CDR2 (germline): WNHNN, SYGVQD (reference sequence). The CDR3 has 12 amino acids. As handled by the study authors: Estimates of nucleated cell counts were drawn from the amplification of reference gene primers. Data came from immunoSEQ multiplex PCR; TCRdb stores just in-frame clones and leaves some out. The DNA gave D and trimming, while V, J and clone size come from that table. The table includes 300,000 to 450,000 clones, approximately 87% detected once. Patients in Seattle were enrolled during active infection, then followed longitudinally.

This TCR came from a woman in her thirties with COVID-19, enrolled during active disease. The sequenced sample was peripheral blood. This chain joins TRBV10-1 and TRBJ2-5, with D perhaps TRBD1 (5 bases). The CDR3 nucleotides are TGCGCCAGCAGTCGGACATCGGAGACCCAGTACTTC. This translates into CASSRTSETQYF.